This TCR beta chain was recovered during a study of cytomegalovirus exposure and HLA in healthy donors (dated by TCRdb to the late 2010s). Regarding the complete study: According to an earlier analysis of 450 to 650 of the donors, 200 million or so T cells yielded roughly 100 million unique TCR beta sequences and around 280 Gb of sequence data. Roughly 300 gigabases of sequencing data and tens of millions of unique TCR sequences were included in an early release covering around 650 HLA-typed donors. Among the 398 genotyped donors, around 81% belonged to the genetic ancestry cluster associated with self-reported Caucasian donors. The aim of the study was to test whether cataloging public T cell receptors could identify signatures of past pathogen exposure. Using immunosequencing, the study profiled T cell repertoires from 500 to 800 subjects and related those repertoires to cytomegalovirus serostatus. In addition to the first cohort of 666 subjects, a separate validation cohort of some 120 different subjects was used. To predict cytomegalovirus infection status, the study brought together high-throughput TCR immunosequencing, statistical association of individual TCRs with disease status, and machine learning. In a later analysis, previously published TCR beta repertoires from roughly 710 donors were re-analyzed and high-resolution HLA genotyping was added so that TCR occurrence patterns could be studied. Rather than using new phenotypic data, the later analysis identified candidate immune exposures from TCR beta sequences and from how often those sequences occurred across donors. To decide whether each TCR beta V gene segment behaved as functional or pseudogenic, an earlier analysis of approximately 590 of the donors relied on high-throughput TCR beta sequencing. Donor age, sex, ethnicity and CMV serostatus were collected together with the repertoire data. A later genetic analysis took genome-wide SNP genotypes for about three fifths of the 666 donors and used that subset as a discovery cohort. Every repertoire in the discovery cohort had been generated on one and the same sequencing platform. Class I and class II HLA loci were covered by the typing at four-digit resolution. The number of typed donors differed by locus: about 620-640 for A, B, C, DRB1 and DQB1; approximately 540 for DQA1; 606 for DPA1; and 400 to 480 for DPB1. A handful of DR-DQ haplotypes were handled as single units for association and clustering because linkage in the cohort was strong. Among 300 to 450 genotyped donors of the cohort, an average of approximately 240,000 unique TCR beta nucleotide sequences were sequenced per donor, around 20% of them non-productive. The full study reports these points: Compared with the 666-donor mean, donors in an Asian-associated ancestry cluster had fewer N-insertions in productive TCRs, according to a later genetic analysis. A further reported finding was that TCR beta sequences accurately predicted the HLA-A and HLA-B alleles for most subjects in the first cohort. A later analysis found that most CMV-associated TCR beta chains appeared HLA-restricted, with HLA associations seemingly driven largely by CMV exposure. Only TCR beta chains were sequenced in this cohort, and the absence of alpha or paired-chain data limited detectable features. A group of highly shared sequence variants was considered likely to be a technical artifact of the sequencing pipeline. A few of the identified cytomegalovirus-associated TCR beta chains were confirmed in vitro to be specific for cytomegalovirus antigens. According to a later analysis, TCR association rates differed among HLA loci, with DRB1 alleles showing the most associated TCRs and HLA-C alleles showing the fewest. HLA typing was unavailable for some donors at each locus, so association tests used only the typed subset. According to the authors, the approach could potentially be generalized to other disease states and immunological phenotypes. In a later analysis, 16,951 TCR beta sequences were associated with specific HLA alleles at a false discovery rate of 0.05. Roughly uniform sequencing depth across donors was assumed in presence/absence analyses, although this assumption may not hold. Most TCR sequences were seen in very few donors, while some public TCRs were found in many individuals. Because the 87-base-pair reads could not distinguish some IMGT-functional V segments, including TRBV6-2 and TRBV6-3, those segments were excluded. V-gene and J-gene trimming of TCR beta chains was associated with a missense DCLRE1C variant in a later genetic analysis, and the association was replicated in an independent cohort. Because counts were too low, approximately 18 rarely observed V segments, including chromosome 9 orphons, were excluded from the earlier analysis of several hundred of the donors. According to a later analysis, parvovirus B19, influenza, CMV and Epstein-Barr virus appeared linked to several top co-occurrence clusters. Immune exposure information for the cohort was limited to CMV serostatus. In the study, 150 to 200 TCR beta chains were listed as associated with cytomegalovirus. Compared with equally common non-associated chains, HLA-associated TCR beta chains in a later analysis were more clonally expanded and had lower generation probabilities. Linkage disequilibrium might explain the correlated functional status among segregating V segments, but an unknown experimental factor could not be excluded. In both the original and validation cohorts, the classifier was reported to diagnose cytomegalovirus status with high specificity and sensitivity. In an earlier analysis of fewer than 700 of the donors, most TCR beta V segments appeared in productive rearrangements about 87% or about 30% of the time, broadly matching IMGT annotations. When HLA alleles, especially DR and DQ, strongly co-occurred, TCR associations were difficult to assign to individual alleles.

Libraries came from the immunoSEQ multiplex PCR assay. For the multiplex PCR, a mixture combining 60 forward primers for TCR Vbeta segments and 13 reverse primers for TCR Jbeta segments was used. The CDR3 region of rearranged TCR beta genes was amplified from genomic DNA by a multiplex PCR assay. Amplified TCR beta libraries were sequenced as 87-base-pair reads on the Illumina HiSeq System. The paper's data handling went like this. In a later analysis, tens of millions of unique TCR beta chains were counted across the approximately 640 repertoires, and roughly 10 million of these chains were shared by at least two donors. Raw reads were error-corrected and collapsed into unique sequences with a nearest-neighbor algorithm that merged closely related sequences to remove PCR and sequencing errors. Alignment of CDR3 sequences to IMGT reference sequences was used to assign V, D and J gene segments. Each retained sequence needed at least a six-nucleotide match to both a V gene segment and a J gene segment. A rearrangement counted as productive if the CDR3 had no stop codons and remained in frame with V and J, and every other rearrangement counted as non-productive. Following IMGT convention, CDR3 was defined as the stretch from the second conserved V-encoded cysteine to the conserved J-encoded phenylalanine. Sequences without an unambiguous match to a single V gene segment were excluded from the earlier analysis of about 630 of the donors. An earlier analysis of 587 of the donors called V segments functional above 56.7% productive rearrangements and segregating when the between-donor standard deviation exceeded 5%. A statistical classification framework was built for diagnosing cytomegalovirus status from the catalog of TCR beta chain sequences. In a later analysis, V and J genes were assigned by comparing TCR nucleotide sequences against IMGT/GENE-DB human TR gene sequences. The TCRdist pipeline was used in a later analysis to assign CDR3 sequences and most-parsimonious VDJ recombination scenarios. A later analysis defined each TCR beta chain by its CDR3 amino acid sequence plus V-gene family, and excluded reads lacking a unique V-gene family. To address suspected cross-contamination and a sequencing artifact, a later analysis removed a few hundred highly shared, low-generation-probability nucleotide sequences. In a later analysis, a clonal expansion index for each public chain was calculated from normalized within-repertoire ranks of inferred template counts. In a later analysis, generation probabilities were computed with a VDJ recombination model fitted to out-of-frame rearrangements, and the resulting probabilities were checked against IGoR. In a later analysis, hypergeometric tests were used to score TCR-TCR, TCR-HLA and TCR-CMV co-occurrence, with a repertoire-size bias correction applied to TCR pairs. False discovery rates were estimated in a later analysis by permuting HLA or CMV assignments 20 times. In a later analysis, co-occurring TCRs were grouped using DBSCAN, and TCRdist sequence similarity was added for clustering within HLA-allele-positive subsets. Co-occurrence clustering excluded repertoires with fewer than 30,000 or more than 120,000 public chains, plus five with anomalous nucleotide sharing. The immuneACCESS repertoire file appears here via TCRdb, limited to in-frame rearrangements. These files lack a portion of the clones; in checked studies, under half of the deficit traces to unresolved V genes, and the cause of the others is not known. V and J calls plus clone size are reproduced from that table; the DNA served to infer D and trimming. This sample holds about 64,000 clones; around 86% were observed only once. The ten biggest clones cover about 10% of the sample.

The cohort was made up of approximately 670 healthy bone marrow donors. All cohort members were sampled while nominally healthy, although unrecorded immune exposures were likely present. The donor was CMV seronegative and was included in the group of about 400 seronegative cohort members. A peripheral blood sample was collected from each donor, and TCR beta sequencing was performed on peripheral blood mononuclear cells. Genomic DNA extraction from the blood cell samples was performed with the Qiagen DNeasy Blood Extraction Kit. In the case of this clone: Its cognate antigen has yet to be identified. The sample holds no much larger clone one base away, and base qualities are not on file.

The germline V gene encodes CDR1 MRHNA and CDR2 SNTAGT. V gives up 6 bases and J gives up 0 bases, and the segment between their germline ends measures 6 bases. The CDR3 measures 13 amino acids from cysteine to phenylalanine. The retained sequence is limited to the CDR3, 39 bases, with the frame set at the first base. Rearrangement joined TRBV6-4 to TRBJ1-5, with the identity of the D gene unclear. The specimen was PBMCs. The clonotype originates from a female donor in good health and CMV-seronegative. This receptor carries the CDR3 CASSESSNQPQHF. The DNA reads TGTGCCAGCAGCGAGTCTAGCAATCAGCCCCAGCATTTT.